Each of the 27 T cell receptor beta chains below was sequenced from the same sample in a study of cytomegalovirus exposure and HLA in healthy donors. Primers included in the PCR were 60 Vbeta and 13 Jbeta primers. The repertoire was sequenced with immunoSEQ multiplex PCR; TCRdb's copy has only in-frame clones and lacks some. The data hold some 150,000 clones, with approximately 76% observed a single time. Sequencing was carried out using PBMCs. These receptor sequences come from a man between 60 and 70 years old in good health and CMV-seronegative.

The CDR3 DNA is TGTGCCAGTAGTACCTCGGGACACCCTTATGGCTACACCTTC. This gives the protein CASSTSGHPYGYTF. The chain uses TRBV19 and TRBJ1-2, with TRBD1 as a possible D gene (6 bases). The V gene's germline CDR1 is LNHDA and CDR2 SQIVND (reference sequence). The V end lost 4 bases, the J end lost 5 bases, and 14 bases lay between the germline ends. The CDR3 totals 14 residues.

This clone was seen more than once but under ten times. The chain recombines TRBV4-3 with TRBJ2-2; D is perhaps TRBD2 (6 bases). The V gene lost 1 base and the J gene lost 5 bases, with 17 bases spanning the gap. Germline CDR1 reads LGHNA; CDR2 reads YSLEER. This CDR3 has 17 residues. In nucleotides, the CDR3 is TGCGCCAGCAGCCAAGGAGGGCCCGGGGAGGCAACCGGGGAGCTGTTTTTT. Its protein is CASSQGGPGEATGELFF.

V and J are TRBV10-3 and TRBJ2-1; D possibly corresponds to TRBD2 (6 bases). CDR1 and CDR2 (germline): ENHRY, SYGVKD. CDR3 length: 12 amino acids. V gave up 0 bases and J gave up 10 bases, with 7 bases separating them. The CDR3 region is CAISESLAEQFF. CDR3 coding DNA: TGTGCCATCAGTGAGTCCCTAGCGGAGCAGTTCTTC.

Only a few counts were recorded for this clone. The chain carries TRBV10-3 and TRBJ1-4; maybe TRBD1 (5 bases). Germline V gives CDR1 ENHRY, CDR2 SYGVKD. The V gene lost 0 bases and the J gene lost 8 bases, with 19 bases spanning the gap. The CDR3 sequence is 17 residues long. The CDR3 loop is CAISESKDQGAREKLFF. DNA for the CDR3: TGTGCCATCAGTGAGTCGAAGGACCAAGGGGCGCGCGAAAAACTGTTTTTT.

This clone has just a few counts. This rearrangement joins TRBV5-6 to TRBJ1-5; 9 bases map to TRBD1. The CDR3 totals 15 residues. V trimming: 3 bases; J trimming: 2 bases; junction bases outside the gene matches: 3. Germline loops: CDR1 SGHDT, CDR2 YYEEEE. CDR3 amino acids: CASSSDRGRNQPQHF. The CDR3 region has the DNA TGTGCCAGCAGCTCGGACAGGGGTCGCAATCAGCCCCAGCATTTT.

The V gene is TRBV30, the J gene TRBJ2-2; D gene uncertain. There are 12 residues in the CDR3. CDR1 is GTSNPN and CDR2 is SVGIG in the germline V gene (reference sequence). V dropped 2 bases and J dropped 6 bases, with 7 bases sitting between them. The CDR3 loop is CAWSFSAGELFF. The CDR3 nucleotides are TGTGCCTGGAGTTTTAGTGCCGGGGAGCTGTTTTTT. The variable domain in full, completed from reference TRBV30 and TRBJ2-2, reads SQTIHQWPATLVQPVGSPLSLECTVEGTSNPNLYWYRQAAGRGLQLLFYSVGIGQISSEVPQNLSASRPQDRQFILSSKKLLLSDSGFYLCAWSFSAGELFFGEGSRLTVL.

The rearrangement uses TRBV2 and TRBJ1-2; D unclear. The CDR3 is 11 residues long. V was cut by 4 bases and J by 7 bases, with 7 bases left in between. Germline loops: CDR1 SNHLY, CDR2 FYNNEI. The CDR3 here is CASSALVGYTF. CDR3 nucleotide sequence: TGTGCCAGCAGTGCGTTAGTTGGCTACACCTTC.

The chain is built from TRBV28 and TRBJ2-2, with 12 bases aligning to TRBD2. Per germline, CDR1 MDHEN and CDR2 SYDVKM. This CDR3 region has 15 residues. Germline trimming cut 6 bases from V and 9 bases from J; bases unmatched to any gene: 8. CDR3 sequence (DNA): TGTGCCAGCAGCAATGGACTAGCGGGATACCGGGAGCTGTTTTTT. This translates into CASSNGLAGYRELFF.

V gene TRBV5-1 combines with J gene TRBJ1-1, with TRBD1 as a possible D gene (5 bases). CDR1 and CDR2 from the germline V gene are SGHRS and YFSETQ. The CDR3 runs to 14 residues. V shed 7 bases and J shed 4 bases, with 17 bases lying between them. This CDR3 is CASRGESLTTEAFF. The CDR3 DNA sequence: TGCGCCAGCCGGGGGGAAAGCCTGACCACTGAAGCTTTCTTT.

This clone has just one count. Other nucleotide sequences in the sample specify the same CDR3. The rearrangement uses TRBV7-6 and TRBJ1-2, with 7 nucleotides matching TRBD1. Trimming took 2 bases from V and 4 from J; bases not matched to a gene: 7. The V gene's germline CDR1 is SGHVS and CDR2 FNYEAQ. The CDR3 has 15 residues. The CDR3 DNA reads as TGTGCCAGCAGCTTAATTACAGGGGAATCCTATGGCTACACCTTC. Translated, it gives CASSLITGESYGYTF.

This chain connects TRBV6-5 to TRBJ2-5; 11 nucleotides match TRBD2. The DNA end favors TRBJ2-7, so the J call may be wrong. CDR3 length: 15 amino acids. Germline CDR1 is MNHEY and CDR2 is SVGAGI. CDR3 protein: CASSYLAGGLYEQYF. The CDR3, as DNA: TGTGCCAGCAGTTACCTAGCGGGAGGTCTCTACGAGCAGTACTTC.

The genes are TRBV5-1 and TRBJ1-1, with 10 bases identical to TRBD1. Germline V gives CDR1 SGHRS, CDR2 YFSETQ. V dropped 2 bases and J dropped 0; count of bases not matched to a gene: 4. The CDR3 is 16 residues long. CDR3 DNA sequence: TGCGCCAGCAGCTTAGGACAGGGGGTGCTGAACACTGAAGCTTTCTTT. Residues: CASSLGQGVLNTEAFF.

The V and J genes are TRBV6-6 and TRBJ2-7; TRBD1 aligns across 10 bases. The CDR3 has 16 residues. From germline, CDR1 is MNHNY and CDR2 SVGAGI (reference sequence). Trimming removed 4 bases from V and 5 bases from J; junction bases left unmatched: 11. This chain's CDR3 is CASSSNDRGRPNEQYF. In DNA form, the CDR3 reads TGTGCCAGCAGTTCCAACGACAGGGGGCGGCCCAACGAGCAGTACTTC.

The rearrangement links TRBV11-3 to TRBJ1-6; D is perhaps TRBD1 (6 bases). The CDR3 covers 13 residues. Germline CDR1 is SGHNT and CDR2 is YENEEA. V shed 5 bases and J shed 6 bases, with 8 bases lying between them. CDR3 protein: CASSQGGNSPLHF. CDR3 coding DNA: TGTGCCAGCAGCCAAGGGGGTAATTCACCCCTCCACTTT.

The genes are TRBV28 and TRBJ2-7; 9 positions match TRBD1. The CDR3 totals 16 residues. Trimming removed 4 bases from V and 3 bases from J; junction bases left unmatched: 10. CDR1 is MDHEN and CDR2 is SYDVKM in the germline V gene. This CDR3 reads CASSSPGSGQGYEQYF. For the CDR3, the DNA is TGTGCCAGCAGTTCTCCTGGGTCGGGACAGGGCTACGAGCAGTACTTC.

The chain is built from TRBV11-2 and TRBJ1-2; 8 positions agree with TRBD1. The CDR3 is 13 amino acids. In germline, CDR1 is SGHAT, CDR2 FQNNGV. V was pared by 6 bases and J by 4 bases, with 4 bases of the junction left unmatched. DNA of the CDR3: TGTGCCAGCAGAACAGGGGGAATCTATGGCTACACCTTC. Translating gives CASRTGGIYGYTF. Full variable domain (rest looked up from reference TRBV11-2 and TRBJ1-2): EAGVAQSPRYKIIEKRQSVAFWCNPISGHATLYWYQQILGQGPKLLIQFQNNGVVDDSQLPKDRFSAERLKGVDSTLKIQPAKLEDSAVYLCASRTGGIYGYTFGSGTRLTVV.

The chain couples TRBV9 to TRBJ2-7, with D maybe TRBD1 (6 bases). V lost 3 bases, J lost 0 bases, and 10 bases lay in between. CDR1 SGDLS and CDR2 YYNGEE come from the germline V gene. This CDR3 region has 14 residues. CDR3 sequence reads: CASSARDISYEQYF. In nucleotides, the CDR3 is TGTGCCAGCAGCGCCCGGGACATCTCCTACGAGCAGTACTTC.

This CDR3 is CASRGSGVHEQYF. In nucleotides, the CDR3 is TGTGCCAGCAGGGGGTCGGGGGTTCACGAGCAGTACTTC. This sequence joins TRBV7-8 and TRBJ2-5; maybe TRBD2 (6 bases). The DNA end favors TRBJ2-7, so the J call may be wrong. Germline loops: CDR1 SGHVS, CDR2 FQNEAQ. This CDR3 comprises 13 residues.

V usage is TRBV19 and J usage is TRBJ1-2; D remains ambiguous. The CDR3 covers 13 residues. The V end was cut by 0 bases, the J end by 8 bases, with 10 bases between. The germline V gene has CDR1 LNHDA and CDR2 SQIVND (reference sequence). CDR3 sequence: CASSIDAQFGYTF. The CDR3, as DNA: TGTGCCAGTAGTATAGACGCCCAGTTCGGCTACACCTTC.

The gene calls are TRBV21-1 and TRBJ2-7; the DNA was not used to check the table's D call, TRBD2. TRBV21-1 is labeled a pseudogene. CDR3 length: 12 residues. The CDR3: CASSFRDEARYF. Written as DNA, the CDR3 is TGTGCCAGCAGCTTTAGAGACGAGGCGCGGTACTTC.

The sample holds one count of this clone. This chain connects TRBV9 to TRBJ2-7; 12 bases are shared with TRBD2. The CDR3 spans 16 residues. The V gene's germline CDR1 is SGDLS and CDR2 YYNGEE. The trim removed 0 bases at V and 6 bases at J, leaving 7 bases unmatched. The CDR3 region is CASSVEGLAGLVEQYF. The DNA for the CDR3 is TGTGCCAGCAGCGTAGAAGGACTAGCGGGATTGGTCGAGCAGTACTTC.

V is TRBV18 and J is TRBJ2-3; TRBD1 matches at 10 bases. This CDR3 contains 14 residues. Germline V lookup: CDR1 KGHSH, CDR2 LQKENI. V shed 5 bases and J 4 bases; nucleotides not matched to a gene: 3. CDR3 amino acids: CASSRDRGSDTQYF. The CDR3 nucleotides are TGTGCCAGCTCAAGGGACAGGGGCTCAGATACGCAGTATTTT.

The chain couples TRBV29-1 to TRBJ2-3; 10 bases are shared with TRBD2. CDR1 is SQVTM and CDR2 is ANQGSEA in the germline V gene. V trimming: 2 bases; J trimming: 1 base; junction bases outside the gene matches: 9. This CDR3 is 17 amino acids long. DNA of the CDR3: TGCAGCGTTGAATTTTTCGCCGGGACTAGCGGCACAGATACGCAGTATTTT. Translating it yields CSVEFFAGTSGTDTQYF.

The V and J genes are TRBV6-5 and TRBJ2-5; 12 bases line up with TRBD1. This CDR3 has 14 residues. Per the germline V gene, CDR1 is MNHEY and CDR2 is SVGAGI. V lost 6 bases to trimming and J lost 6 bases; unmatched junction nucleotides: 5. As DNA, the CDR3 is TGTGCCAGCAGGGGACAGGGGGCTTATAAGACCCAGTACTTC. Amino acids: CASRGQGAYKTQYF.

The J gene is TRBJ1-2, the V gene TRBV5-1, with a tentative D call TRBD1 (5 bases). The germline V and J ends were trimmed by 0 bases and 5 bases, with 17 bases remaining between them. The CDR3 has 16 residues. CDR1 SGHRS and CDR2 YFSETQ come from the germline V gene. The CDR3 coding sequence is TGCGCCAGCAGCTTGGACGGACAAACCAGGCTGTATGGCTACACCTTC. Translated, it gives CASSLDGQTRLYGYTF.

The rearrangement uses TRBV28 and TRBJ1-3; 8 nucleotides align to TRBD1. The V and J ends lost 2 bases and 5 bases, in that order; junction bases with no gene match: 5. CDR3 length: 15 residues. Germline V gives CDR1 MDHEN, CDR2 SYDVKM. The CDR3 here is CASSLGGQVRNTIYF. The CDR3 coding sequence is TGTGCCAGCAGTTTAGGGGGACAGGTCAGAAACACCATATATTTT.

The J gene is TRBJ2-3, the V gene TRBV5-1; TRBD2 matches 12 bases. Trimming removed 2 bases from V and 5 bases from J; junction bases left unmatched: 6. The CDR3 spans 16 residues. The V gene's germline CDR1 is SGHRS and CDR2 YFSETQ. The CDR3 sequence: CASSFTSGGSGDTQYF. The CDR3 region has the DNA TGCGCCAGCAGCTTTACTAGCGGGGGGAGTGGAGATACGCAGTATTTT.